Included here is one T cell receptor (beta chain) sequence, with context. Its antigen is undetermined. Each CDR3 protein gets one entry after TCRdb re-called the reads with MiXCR. Among roughly 920,000 distinct CDR3 sequences listed, roughly 31% were seen once. The data originate from a study of T cell repertoires in cytomegalovirus infection. Study-wide context: Public TCR beta signatures marked donors with CMV infection and the matching HLA.

CDR1 KGHSH and CDR2 LQKENI come from the germline V gene. This CDR3 is built from 15 residues. The ends lost 0 bases at V and 3 bases at J; junction bases unmatched: 2. This TCR was sampled from a human donor in good health (CMV status not recorded). Some clones in this sample may be carry-over from other donors' samples. The input for sequencing was cultured CD8+ T cells from PBMCs, taken from culture after CMV antigen stimulation. V is TRBV18 and J is TRBJ1-2; 9 nucleotides line up with TRBD1. The CDR3 is CASSPPRDRDYGYTF. In nucleotides, the CDR3 is TGTGCCAGCTCACCACCCCGGGACAGGGACTATGGCTACACCTTC.